The rows below give T cell receptor beta chains drawn from one sample of a study of cytomegalovirus exposure and HLA in healthy donors. TCRdb's copy holds only in-frame clones and misses some; the assay was immunoSEQ multiplex PCR. The data contain roughly 160,000 clones, just under 80% of them seen just once; the ten biggest clones take up approximately 1.3%. The specimen sequenced was PBMCs. Every receptor here comes from a man aged 30 to 39 in good health and CMV-seronegative. CDR3s include the opening cysteine and the closing phenylalanine or tryptophan. A D gene is named only where the DNA matches it firmly.

D gene | J gene | V gene | CDR3 protein
NA | TRBJ1-4 | TRBV7-2 | CASSPLAGNEKLFF
NA | TRBJ2-5 | TRBV18 | CASSLGEETQYF
NA | TRBJ1-6 | TRBV7-9 | CSSSPDTSSYNSPLHF
NA | TRBJ2-5 | TRBV5-4 | CASSLVNQETQYF
TRBD2 | TRBJ2-1 | TRBV19 | CASRTGTSGINEQFF
NA | TRBJ1-4 | TRBV5-1 | CASSSSATNEKLFF
TRBD2 | TRBJ2-3 | TRBV4-1 | CASSQVTGGTDTQYF
NA | TRBJ1-2 | TRBV5-6 | CASSSWWEQGAYGYTF
TRBD2 | TRBJ2-7 | TRBV10-3 | CAISESATSGSYEQYF
NA | TRBJ2-5 | TRBV7-8 | CASSLFYQETQYF
NA | TRBJ1-1 | TRBV29-1 | CSVKRERNTEAFF
NA | TRBJ2-2 | TRBV7-8 | CASSFRDTYTGELFF
TRBD2 | TRBJ2-7 | TRBV19 | CASSSQAGDLEYEQYF
TRBD2 | TRBJ2-7 | TRBV4-2 | CASSQGEAGVHEQYF
NA | TRBJ2-2 | TRBV5-1 | CASSFQGGNTGELFF
NA | TRBJ2-3 | TRBV28 | CASRTRTGSTDTQYF
NA | TRBJ2-5 | TRBV5-1 | CASSSGGQETQYF
TRBD1 | TRBJ1-4 | TRBV19 | CASRPGGTGSGKLFF
NA | TRBJ1-4 | TRBV19 | CASSVGTSLNEKLFF
TRBD1 | TRBJ2-7 | TRBV9 | CASSGSRDRAYEQYF
TRBD1 | TRBJ1-2 | TRBV5-1 | CASSLVQGEGGYTF
NA | TRBJ1-3 | TRBV29-1 | CSVDRQAGNTIYF
NA | TRBJ2-3 | TRBV25-1 | CASSVQGSATDTQYF
NA | TRBJ2-5 | TRBV7-2 | CASSLGQGETQYF
NA | TRBJ1-2 | TRBV6-5 | CASSIGTSYGYTF
TRBD2 | TRBJ2-1 | TRBV7-2 | CASSSWGGSSYNEQFF
NA | TRBJ2-5 | TRBV20-1 | CSTRLRETQYF
TRBD2 | TRBJ2-1 | TRBV19 | CASSRGLAGAAEQFF
NA | TRBJ1-6 | TRBV29-1 | CSVDWGRESPLHF
NA | TRBJ2-7 | TRBV4-1 | CASSQDLGTLSSYEQYF
TRBD2 | TRBJ2-7 | TRBV15 | CATSSSIGRGRSGGDLREQYF
NA | TRBJ2-3 | TRBV7-9 | CASSPRDFLRGTDTQYF
NA | TRBJ2-3 | TRBV27 | CASSSDRDFPKLTDTQYF